This T cell receptor (beta chain) was identified during a study of shared clonotypes between healthy human individuals. Unmatched junction bases numbered 3, after V lost 3 bases and J lost 7 bases. The CDR3 is made up of 12 amino acids. Germline lookup yields CDR1 SGHNT and CDR2 YYREEE (reference sequence). Terminally differentiated effector memory CD45RA+ cells were left out of the naive CD8 fraction, which was CD45RO-negative and positively selected for CCR7. Over several immunoSEQ plates, each subset's genomic DNA was distributed in even portions. TCRdb's table, derived via immunoSEQ multiplex PCR, lists solely in-frame clones and lacks some. The table has about 800,000 clones, around 96% seen once.

V gene TRBV5-4 combines with J gene TRBJ2-7; TRBD2 aligns across 8 bases. This receptor was taken from a man aged 30 to 45 in good health. The material sequenced was naive CD8+ T cells sorted from blood. CDR3 loop: CASSYGGAEQYF. In DNA form, the CDR3 reads TGTGCCAGCAGCTACGGGGGGGCTGAGCAGTACTTC. The full variable domain, rest sourced from reference TRBV5-4 and TRBJ2-7, is ETGVTQSPTHLIKTRGQQVTLRCSSQSGHNTVSWYQQALGQGPQFIFQYYREEENGRGNFPPRFSGLQFPNYSSELNVNALELDDSALYLCASSYGGAEQYFGPGTRLTVT.